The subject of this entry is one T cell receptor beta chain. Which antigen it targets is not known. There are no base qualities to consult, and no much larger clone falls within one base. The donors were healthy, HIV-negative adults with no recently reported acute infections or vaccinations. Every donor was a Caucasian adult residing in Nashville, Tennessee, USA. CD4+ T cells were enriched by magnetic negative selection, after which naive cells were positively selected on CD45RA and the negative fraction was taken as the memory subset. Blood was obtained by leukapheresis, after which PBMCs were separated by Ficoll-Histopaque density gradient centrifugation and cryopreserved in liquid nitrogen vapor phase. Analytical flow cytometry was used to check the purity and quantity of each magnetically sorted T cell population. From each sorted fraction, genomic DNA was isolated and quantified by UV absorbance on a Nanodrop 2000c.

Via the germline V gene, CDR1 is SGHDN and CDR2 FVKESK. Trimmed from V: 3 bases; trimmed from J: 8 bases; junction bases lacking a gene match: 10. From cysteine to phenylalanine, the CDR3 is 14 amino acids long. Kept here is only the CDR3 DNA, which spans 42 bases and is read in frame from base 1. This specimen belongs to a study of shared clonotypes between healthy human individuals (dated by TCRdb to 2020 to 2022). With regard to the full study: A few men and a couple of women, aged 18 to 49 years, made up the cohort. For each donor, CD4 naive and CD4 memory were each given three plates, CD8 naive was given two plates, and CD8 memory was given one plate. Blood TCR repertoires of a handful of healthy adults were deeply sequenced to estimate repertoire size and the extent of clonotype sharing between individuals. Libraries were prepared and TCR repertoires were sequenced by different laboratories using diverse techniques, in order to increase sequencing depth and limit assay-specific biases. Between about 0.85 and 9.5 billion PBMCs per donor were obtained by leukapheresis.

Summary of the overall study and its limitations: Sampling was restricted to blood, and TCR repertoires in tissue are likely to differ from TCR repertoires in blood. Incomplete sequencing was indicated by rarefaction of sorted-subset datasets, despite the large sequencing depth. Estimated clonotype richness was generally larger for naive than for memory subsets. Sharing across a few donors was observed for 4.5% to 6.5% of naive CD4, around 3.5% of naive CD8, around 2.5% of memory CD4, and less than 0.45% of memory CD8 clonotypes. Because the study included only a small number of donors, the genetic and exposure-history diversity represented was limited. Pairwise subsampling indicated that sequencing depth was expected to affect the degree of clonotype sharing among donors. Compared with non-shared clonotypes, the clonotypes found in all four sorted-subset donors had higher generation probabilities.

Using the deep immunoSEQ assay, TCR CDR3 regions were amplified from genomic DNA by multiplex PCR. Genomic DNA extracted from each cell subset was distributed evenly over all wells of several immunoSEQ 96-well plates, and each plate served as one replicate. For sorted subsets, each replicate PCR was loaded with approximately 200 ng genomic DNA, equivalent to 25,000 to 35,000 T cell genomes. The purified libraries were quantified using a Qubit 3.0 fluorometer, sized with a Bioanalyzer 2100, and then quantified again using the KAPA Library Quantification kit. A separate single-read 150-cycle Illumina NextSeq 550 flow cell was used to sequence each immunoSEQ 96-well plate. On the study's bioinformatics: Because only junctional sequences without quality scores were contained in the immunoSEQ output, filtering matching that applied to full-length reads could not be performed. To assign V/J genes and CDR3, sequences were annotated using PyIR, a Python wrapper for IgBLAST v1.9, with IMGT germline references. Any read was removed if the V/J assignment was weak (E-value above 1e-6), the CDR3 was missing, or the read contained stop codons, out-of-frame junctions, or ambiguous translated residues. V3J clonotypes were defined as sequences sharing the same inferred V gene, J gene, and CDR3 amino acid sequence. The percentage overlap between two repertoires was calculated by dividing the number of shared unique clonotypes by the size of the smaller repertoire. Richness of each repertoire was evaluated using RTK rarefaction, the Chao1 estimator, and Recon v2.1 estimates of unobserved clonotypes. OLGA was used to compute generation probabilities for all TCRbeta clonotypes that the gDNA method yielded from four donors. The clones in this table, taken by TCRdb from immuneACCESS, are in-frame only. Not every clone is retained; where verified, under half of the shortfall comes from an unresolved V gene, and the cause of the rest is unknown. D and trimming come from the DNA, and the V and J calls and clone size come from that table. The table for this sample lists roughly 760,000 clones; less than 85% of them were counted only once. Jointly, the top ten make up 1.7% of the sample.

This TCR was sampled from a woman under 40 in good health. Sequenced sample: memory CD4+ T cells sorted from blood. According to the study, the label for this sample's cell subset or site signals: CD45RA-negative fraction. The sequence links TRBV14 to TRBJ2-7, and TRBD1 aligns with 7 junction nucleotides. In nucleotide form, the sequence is TGTGCCAGCAGCCATGATCGGGACAGATGCCAGCAGTACTTC. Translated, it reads CASSHDRDRCQQYF.